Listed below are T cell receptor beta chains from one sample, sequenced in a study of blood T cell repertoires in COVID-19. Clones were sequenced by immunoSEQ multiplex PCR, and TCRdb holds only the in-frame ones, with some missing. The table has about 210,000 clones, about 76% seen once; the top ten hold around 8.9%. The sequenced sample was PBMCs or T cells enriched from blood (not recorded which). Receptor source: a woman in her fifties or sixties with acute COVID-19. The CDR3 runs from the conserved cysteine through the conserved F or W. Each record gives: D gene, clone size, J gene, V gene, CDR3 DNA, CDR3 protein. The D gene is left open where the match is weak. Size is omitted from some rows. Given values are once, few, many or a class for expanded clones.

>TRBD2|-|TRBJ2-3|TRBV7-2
TGTGCCAGCAGGAAAGGACTAGCGGGGTTATTCACAGATACGCAGTATTTT
CASRKGLAGLFTDTQYF
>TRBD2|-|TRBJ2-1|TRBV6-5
TGTGCCAGCAGCCCGAATGGACTAGCGGGAAGTGAGCAGTTCTTC
CASSPNGLAGSEQFF
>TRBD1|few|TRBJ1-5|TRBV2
TGTGCCAGCAGGGCGGACAGGGGAAGCAATCAGCCCCAGCATTTT
CASRADRGSNQPQHF
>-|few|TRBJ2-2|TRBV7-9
TGTGCCAGCAGCGCGTCTGCGGGTAACACCGGGGAGCTGTTTTTT
CASSASAGNTGELFF
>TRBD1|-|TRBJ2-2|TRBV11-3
TGTGCCAGCAGCTTGGCCGGGACAGCGAACACCGGGGAGCTGTTTTTT
CASSLAGTANTGELFF
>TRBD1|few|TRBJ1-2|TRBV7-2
TGTGCCAGCAGCCCCCCCCCGACAGGGAATGGCTACACCTTC
CASSPPPTGNGYTF
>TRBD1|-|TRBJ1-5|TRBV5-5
TGTGCCAGCAGCTTGGGACAGGGGGCCACTCAGCCCCAGCATTTT
CASSLGQGATQPQHF
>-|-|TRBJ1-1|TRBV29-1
TGCAGCGTTGGAAATTTCCTAACAGAGTCTGAAGCTTTCTTT
CSVGNFLTESEAFF
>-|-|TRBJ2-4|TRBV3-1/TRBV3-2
TGTGCCAGCAGCCTGGCTGAGGGTTTGGTCATTCAGTACTTC
CASSLAEGLVIQYF
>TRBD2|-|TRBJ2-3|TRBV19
TGTGCCAGTAGTATCGGCGGCGGGAGGGCAGATACGCAGTATTTT
CASSIGGGRADTQYF
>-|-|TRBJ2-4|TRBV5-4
TGTGCCAGCAGCTCTAACGAAAACATTCAGTACTTC
CASSSNENIQYF
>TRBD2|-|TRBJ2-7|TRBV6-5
TGTGCCAGCAGTTACTCTGCGGGAGGGTCCTACGAGCAGTACTTC
CASSYSAGGSYEQYF
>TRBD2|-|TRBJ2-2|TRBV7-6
TGTGCCAGCAGTTCCCCTAGCGGGGCGTCGAACACCGGGGAGCTGTTTTTT
CASSSPSGASNTGELFF
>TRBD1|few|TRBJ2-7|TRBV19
TGTGCCAGTAGTACCAGACAGGGGGCCTACGAGCAGTACTTC
CASSTRQGAYEQYF
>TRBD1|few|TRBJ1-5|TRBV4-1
TGCGCCAGCACCTCAAGAACAGGGGGCAATCAGCCCCAGCATTTT
CASTSRTGGNQPQHF
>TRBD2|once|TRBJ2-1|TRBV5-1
TGCGCCAGCAGCCCCAGCGGGGGGGCCCACAATGAGCAGTTCTTC
CASSPSGGAHNEQFF
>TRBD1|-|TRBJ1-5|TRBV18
TGTGCCAGCTCACAAGGGACAGGTGAGAGCAATCAGCCCCAGCATTTT
CASSQGTGESNQPQHF
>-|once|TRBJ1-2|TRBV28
TGTGCCAGCAGTTTAGGGCAGATCGGCTACACCTTC
CASSLGQIGYTF
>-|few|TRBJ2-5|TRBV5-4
TGTGCCAGCAGCTTGGTTCCGGGAGCACAAGAGACCCAGTACTTC
CASSLVPGAQETQYF
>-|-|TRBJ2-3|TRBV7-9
TGTGCCAGCAGCTTAGCTATTAGCACAGATACGCAGTATTTT
CASSLAISTDTQYF
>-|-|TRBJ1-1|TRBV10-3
TGTGCCACCGCCGTTAACCCCCAGTGGCCTGAAGCTTTCTTT
CATAVNPQWPEAFF
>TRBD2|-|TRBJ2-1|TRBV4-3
TGCGCCAGCAGCCTCGGGACTAGCTTTGATGAGCAGTTCTTC
CASSLGTSFDEQFF
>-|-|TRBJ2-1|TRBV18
TGTGCCAGCTCACCTTTAGCCAGCTCCTACAATGAGCAGTTCTTC
CASSPLASSYNEQFF
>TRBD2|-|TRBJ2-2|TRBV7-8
TGTGCCAGCAGCTTAGGAGCTAGCGGGAGTTTCGGGGAGCTGTTTTTT
CASSLGASGSFGELFF
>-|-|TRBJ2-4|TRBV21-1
TGTGCCAGCAGCAAATCCCAGACGTATTTTCCGGAGGGCATTCAGTACTTC
CASSKSQTYFPEGIQYF
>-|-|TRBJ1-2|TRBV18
TGTGCCAGCTCACCACCGTCGGCGAGGGCTCCCACCAAAAATGGCTACACCTTC
CASSPPSARAPTKNGYTF
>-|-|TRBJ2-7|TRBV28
TGTGCCAGCAGTTCCCCGACTACTTACGAGCAGTACTTC
CASSSPTTYEQYF
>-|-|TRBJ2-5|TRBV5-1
TGCGCCAGCAGCTATGGGCCAGGGTTAGAGACCCAGTACTTC
CASSYGPGLETQYF
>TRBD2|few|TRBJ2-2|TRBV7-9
TGTGCCAGCAGCTTATTAGCGGGGGATAACACCGGGGAGCTGTTTTTT
CASSLLAGDNTGELFF
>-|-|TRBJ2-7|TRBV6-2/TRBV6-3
TGTGCCAGCAGTTCTTTGACCCCCGGGAGCTACGAGCAGTACTTC
CASSSLTPGSYEQYF
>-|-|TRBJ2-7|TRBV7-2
TGTGCCAGCAGCTTTGCGACAGGCTCCTACGAGCAGTACTTC
CASSFATGSYEQYF
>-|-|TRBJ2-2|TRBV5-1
TGCGCCAGCGGAAGAAGGGACAAGCGGACCGGGGAGCTGTTTTTT
CASGRRDKRTGELFF
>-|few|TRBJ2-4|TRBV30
TGTGCCTGGTCGTACACCAAAAACATTCAGTACTTC
CAWSYTKNIQYF
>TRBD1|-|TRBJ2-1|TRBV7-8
TGTGCCAGCAGCATAAGGGACAGGAGCTCCTACAATGAGCAGTTCTTC
CASSIRDRSSYNEQFF
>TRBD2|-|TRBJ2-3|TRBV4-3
TGCGCCAGCAGCCAAGATCGACTAGCGTCGGGTACGCAGTATTTT
CASSQDRLASGTQYF
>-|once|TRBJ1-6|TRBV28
TGTGCCAGCAGTTTACTCGCCGTCACGGACAATTCTCACTTT
CASSLLAVTDNSHF
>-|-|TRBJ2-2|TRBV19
TGTGCCAGTAGTATAGGCAGGGTCACCGGGGAGCTGTTTTTT
CASSIGRVTGELFF
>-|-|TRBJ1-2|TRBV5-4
TGTGCCAGCAGCCCGCCTCTTGGGCGTTCTAACTATGGCTACACCTTC
CASSPPLGRSNYGYTF
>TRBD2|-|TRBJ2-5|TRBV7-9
TGTGCCAGCAGCTTAGCGGGAGGGTCGGGAGAGACCCAGTACTTC
CASSLAGGSGETQYF
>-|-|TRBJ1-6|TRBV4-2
TGTGCCAGCAGCCAAGAAGCTATAGGAGGATCACCCCTCCACTTT
CASSQEAIGGSPLHF
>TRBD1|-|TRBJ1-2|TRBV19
TGTGCCAGTAGGTGGGACAGTAACTATGGCTACACCTTC
CASRWDSNYGYTF
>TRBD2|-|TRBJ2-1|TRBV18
TGTGCCAGCTCACTACGAGCGGGGGACCCCAATGAGCAGTTCTTC
CASSLRAGDPNEQFF
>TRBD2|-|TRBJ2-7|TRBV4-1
TGCGCCAGCAGACTAATGACGGGACTAGCGGGCGAGCAGTACTTC
CASRLMTGLAGEQYF
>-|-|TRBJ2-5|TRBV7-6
TGTGCCAGCAGCTCCGCGGGGGCCCCGGGGGCCCAGTACTTC
CASSSAGAPGAQYF
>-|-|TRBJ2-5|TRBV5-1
TGCGCCAGCTCCCCGGGGCAAGAGACCCAGTACTTC
CASSPGQETQYF
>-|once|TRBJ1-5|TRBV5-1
TGCGCCAGCAGCTTGGGCCCCCTTGGGGGCGGGGGTCAGCCCCAGCATTTT
CASSLGPLGGGGQPQHF
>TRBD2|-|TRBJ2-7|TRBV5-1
TGCGCCAGCAGCTCCGGGACTAGCGGGGGGGTCGAGCAGTACTTC
CASSSGTSGGVEQYF
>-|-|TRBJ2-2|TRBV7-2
TGTGCCAGCAGCCCAATGAGTCCAGCGGCCACCGGGGAGCTGTTTTTT
CASSPMSPAATGELFF
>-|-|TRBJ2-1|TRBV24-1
TGTGCCACCAGTGGAGGGCTGTACAATGAGCAGTTCTTC
CATSGGLYNEQFF
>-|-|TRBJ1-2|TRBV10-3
TGTGCCATCAGTGAGTCCGGCAGGGCGGACTATGGCTACACCTTC
CAISESGRADYGYTF
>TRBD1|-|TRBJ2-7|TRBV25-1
TGTGCCAGCAGTGATTCAGGGGGCGGATCCTACGAGCAGTACTTC
CASSDSGGGSYEQYF
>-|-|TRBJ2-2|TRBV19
TGTGCCAGTAGTATTATTGGTATTACAGCGAACACCGGGGAGCTGTTTTTT
CASSIIGITANTGELFF
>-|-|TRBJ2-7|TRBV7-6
TGTGCCAGCAGCTTAGTAGGACAGTCGGACGAGCAGTACTTC
CASSLVGQSDEQYF